The 25 T cell receptor beta chains presented below share a single source sample, sequenced in a study of tumor-infiltrating lymphocytes in primary liver carcinoma. For each extraction, RNA and DNA were obtained together from approximately 20-30 mg of unsorted bulk tissue. Constant-region priming of 500 ng total RNA yielded TCR beta cDNA. A slightly modified ARM-PCR protocol with three nested multiplex PCR rounds produced these TCR beta libraries. The two initial PCR rounds, approximately 10 cycles each, used TRBV1-TRBV30 forward and C-beta reverse primers. TCRdb re-called the multiplex PCR reads with MiXCR, one entry per CDR3 protein. The data contain roughly 32,000 distinct CDR3 sequences, 70% to 80% of them singletons. The specimen was liver tumor tissue from sampling region 3. Stated subset: tumor region T3, left-lateral pole. All receptors come from a woman aged 25 to 39 with primary liver carcinoma and hepatitis B virus infection.

The rearrangement uses TRBV11-3 and TRBJ2-1; 9 nucleotides line up with TRBD2. Germline values: CDR1 SGHNT, CDR2 YENEEA. CDR3 length: 13 residues. Trimming cost V 11 bases and J 7 bases; bases outside gene matches: 9. This chain's CDR3 is CAGGSGSENEQFF. The CDR3 coding sequence is TGTGCCGGAGGTAGCGGGAGTGAGAATGAGCAGTTCTTC.

This clonotype is medium-sized in the sample. The chain is built from TRBV4-3 and TRBJ2-1; TRBD2 matches at 11 bases. The CDR3 is 17 residues long. The ends lost 4 bases at V and 9 bases at J; junction bases unmatched: 14. The germline V gene encodes CDR1 LGHNA and CDR2 YSLEER. The CDR3 here is CASSPNGGLAGGSEQFF. DNA of the CDR3: TGCGCCAGCAGCCCGAATGGCGGGCTAGCGGGAGGAAGTGAGCAGTTCTTC.

At least ten counts were recorded for this clonotype. The chain joins TRBV6-5 to TRBJ2-1; D possibly matches TRBD1 or TRBD2 (7 bases each). The CDR3 is made up of 15 amino acids. Deletions cut 5 bases from V and 2 bases from J, with 13 bases between. Germline V gene sequence: CDR1 MNHEY, CDR2 SVGAGI. CDR3 DNA sequence: TGTGCCAGCAGTGTCCAGGGGGGGGCCTACAATGAGCAGTTCTTC. Protein: CASSVQGGAYNEQFF.

Notes on this clonotype: The germline gene is not matched at one end of the junction; a read error may be the cause. The chain links TRBV11-2 to TRBJ1-1; 12 bases line up with TRBD1. This CDR3 comprises 20 residues. Germline V gene data show CDR1 as SGHAT and CDR2 as FQNNGV. The CDR3 nucleotides read TGTGCCAGCAGCGCTCGGGACAGGGGGCGTAAGAGGTGGGGTAACACTGAGGCTTTCTTT. It encodes CASSARDRGRKRWGNTEAFF.

On this clonotype: The CDR3 end shows no conserved phenylalanine or tryptophan, and so a read error is likely. The chain recombines TRBV5-1 with TRBJ2-7, with TRBD2 identical over 7 bases. Trimming at V came to 2 bases and at J to 5 bases, leaving 10 bases not matched to a gene. Germline loops: CDR1 SGHRS, CDR2 YFSETQ. There are 15 residues in the CDR3. Written as DNA, the CDR3 is TGCGCCAGCAGCTTCTCTAGCGGTGATACCCACGAGCAGTACTTA. It yields the protein CASSFSSGDTHEQYL.

Turning to this clonotype: A read error may produce the germline difference seen at one junction end. V is TRBV10-3 and J is TRBJ2-1; D is possibly TRBD2 (5 bases). This CDR3 comprises 17 residues. Germline V gene lookup returns CDR1 ENHRY and CDR2 SYGVKD. This CDR3 is CSISESQAAKGYNEQFF. The CDR3, as DNA: TGTTCCATTAGTGAGTCCCAAGCGGCCAAGGGCTACAATGAGCAGTTCTTC.

A remark on this clonotype: This sequence may be a read error, since a much larger clone differs from it by one base. This is likely a read error, given that the CDR3 carries no conserved phenylalanine or tryptophan at its end. The chain links TRBV11-2 to TRBJ2-1; 10 positions match TRBD2. There are 17 residues in the CDR3. Germline assignment: CDR1 SGHAT and CDR2 FQNNGV. DNA for the CDR3: TGTACCAGCAGCTTAGCGCTAGCGGGAGTCGTTCGGAGTGAGCAGTTCCTC. As protein: CTSSLALAGVVRSEQFL.

Turning to this clonotype: Since a much larger clone is just one base distant, this may be a read error. This rearrangement joins TRBV20-1 to TRBJ2-7, with a possible D match to TRBD1 (6 bases). V lost 5 bases, J lost 1 base, and 18 bases lay in between. Per germline, CDR1 DFQATT and CDR2 SNEGSKA (reference sequence). The CDR3 runs to 15 residues. In DNA form, the CDR3 reads TGCAGTGCTCAAAACCGGGACACGGGATCCTACGAGCAGTACTTC. Translated: CSAQNRDTGSYEQYF.

Worth noting for this clonotype: One junction end disagrees with the germline gene, perhaps due to a read error. The chain couples TRBV28 to TRBJ1-1, with D possibly matching TRBD1 (5 bases). Germline CDR1 is MDHEN and CDR2 is SYDVKM. There are 18 residues in the CDR3. In DNA form, the CDR3 reads TGTGCCTGCAGTTCCCCCGGGACTGCGAATCGTATGAACACTGAAGCTTTCTTT. Protein: CACSSPGTANRMNTEAFF.

This clonotype was found once. The junction departs from the called germline gene at one end, perhaps through a read error. The chain carries TRBV28 and TRBJ2-7; D gene unclear. The V gene's germline CDR1 is MDHEN and CDR2 SYDVKM. The CDR3 has 17 residues. CDR3 sequence: CANSLPLDGWCSYEQYF. For the CDR3, the DNA is TGCGCCAACAGCCTCCCTTTGGACGGATGGTGCTCCTACGAGCAGTACTTC.

The chain is built from TRBV28 and TRBJ1-1; tentatively, D is TRBD1 (5 bases). With 10 bases removed from V and 5 bases from J, the gap between germline ends came to 17 bases. The CDR3 length is 13 residues. The germline CDR1 and CDR2 sequences are MDHEN and SYDVKM. Here the CDR3 DNA reads TGTGCCAAAGTCTCAGGGCCCGGAACTGAAGCTTTCTTT. Translating it yields CAKVSGPGTEAFF.

About this clonotype itself: The germline gene is not matched at one end of the junction; a read error may be the cause. The V and J genes are TRBV28 and TRBJ2-7; 8 bases match TRBD2. Germline-derived CDR1 and CDR2 are MDHEN and SYDVKM. The length of the CDR3 is 15 residues. In DNA form, the CDR3 reads TGTGCCAGCAGTTTCTGGGCGGGGGGCGTGTACAAGCAGAACTTC. It yields the protein CASSFWAGGVYKQNF. The full variable domain, rest sourced from reference TRBV28 and TRBJ2-7, is DVKVTQSSRYLVKRTGEKVFLECVQDMDHENMFWYRQDPGLGLRLIYFSYDVKMKEKGDIPEGYSVSREKKERFSLILESASTNQTSMYLCASSFWAGGVYKQNFGPGTRLTVT.

In DNA form, the CDR3 reads TGTGCCAGCAGCTTAGCGCTTCAGGGTGTGGAGCAGTACTTC. Amino acids: CASSLALQGVEQYF. The V and J genes are TRBV7-2 and TRBJ2-7, with D tentatively TRBD1 (5 bases). The V gene lost 0 bases and the J gene lost 7 bases, with 13 bases spanning the gap. Germline CDR1 reads SGHTA; CDR2 reads FQGNSA. CDR3 length: 14 amino acids.

Of note for this clonotype: This may arise from a read error, as a much more abundant clone is one base away. This chain joins TRBV28 and TRBJ2-7, with TRBD2 identical over 9 bases. The CDR3 covers 16 residues. Germline CDR1 MDHEN, CDR2 SYDVKM. The CDR3 coding sequence is TGTGCCAGCAGTCCGCCTTGGCTAGCGGGAATCAACGAGAAGTACTTC. Its translation: CASSPPWLAGINEKYF.

This clonotype showed up just once. A junction boundary mismatches the germline segment, possibly from a read error. The chain combines TRBV24-1 with TRBJ2-2; D is perhaps TRBD2 (5 bases). The CDR3 loop spans 16 amino acids. The germline CDR1 and CDR2 sequences are KGHDR and SFDVKD. The CDR3 coding sequence is TGTGCCACCAGTGATTCGCGACACGTGGGGTCCGGGGAGTTGTTTTTT. It codes for CATSDSRHVGSGELFF.

To note about this clonotype: A junction boundary mismatches the germline segment, possibly from a read error. This chain links TRBV7-8 with TRBJ1-4; no reliable D call. Per germline, CDR1 SGHVS and CDR2 FQNEAQ. The CDR3 spans 15 residues. The CDR3 nucleotides read TGTGCCAGCAGCTTAGGACCAGGAAACGTTGAGAAACTGTTGTTT. Amino acid sequence: CASSLGPGNVEKLLF.

In regard to this clonotype: The germline gene is not matched at one end of the junction; a read error may be the cause. The chain has TRBV5-4 and TRBJ2-7; a possible D gene is TRBD2 (7 bases). CDR3 length: 17 amino acids. Germline CDR1 and CDR2: SGHNT and YYREEE (reference sequence). The CDR3 loop reads CVSSYEGDPIWGGEQYF. In DNA, the CDR3 is TGCGTCAGCAGCTATGAGGGGGACCCCATTTGGGGGGGCGAGCAGTACTTC.

The table lists this clonotype with a count of one. At one boundary the junction diverges from the germline segment, which might be a read error. The chain is built from TRBV11-2 and TRBJ2-2; tentative D call: TRBD2 (5 bases). This CDR3 has 14 residues. Germline assignment: CDR1 SGHAT and CDR2 FQNNGV. The CDR3 loop reads CASSPYRRVGELVF. DNA of the CDR3: TGTGCCAGCAGCCCTTATAGACGGGTCGGGGAACTGGTTTTT.

Concerning this clonotype: The missing conserved phenylalanine or tryptophan at the end of this CDR3 makes a read error likely. This chain links TRBV13 with TRBJ1-1; the D is unclear. The CDR3 sequence is 17 residues long. Germline values: CDR1 PRHDT, CDR2 FYEKMQ (reference sequence). DNA of the CDR3: TGTGCCAGCGGCTTAGGAGGGTTTGGTATTGGGGTCACTGAAGCTTTCTCT. Translation: CASGLGGFGIGVTEAFS.

As regards this clonotype: Relative to the germline gene, one junction end is altered; a read error may explain this. The chain uses TRBV4-2 and TRBJ2-2, with 8 positions matching TRBD2. In germline, CDR1 is LGHNA, CDR2 YNFKEQ. This CDR3 comprises 19 residues. The CDR3, as DNA: TGTGCTAGCAGCCTAAGCGGCGTGGCTAGTGGGAGTAAGAGCGGGGGGCTGTTTTTT. This translates into CASSLSGVASGSKSGGLFF.

J is TRBJ2-1 and V is TRBV10-3; D uncertain. The CDR3 covers 14 residues. The germline V gene encodes CDR1 ENHRY and CDR2 SYGVKD. Trimming shortened V by 5 bases and J by 8 bases, and 16 bases separated the two germline ends. In DNA form, the CDR3 reads TGTGCCATCAGTCCCACGGTAGCCCGGGATGAGCAGTTCTTC. Translated: CAISPTVARDEQFF.

The rearrangement joins TRBV11-2 to TRBJ2-1, with TRBD1 matching 8 bases. The V gene end was trimmed by 2 bases and the J gene end by 7 bases; junction bases not matched to a gene: 4. Germline CDR1 reads SGHAT; CDR2 reads FQNNGV. This CDR3 region has 14 residues. CDR3 sequence: CASSLSGTGNEQFF. The CDR3 nucleotides read TGTGCCAGCAGCTTATCAGGGACAGGAAATGAGCAGTTCTTC.

Turning to this clonotype: Sequence at one end of the junction differs from germline and may be a read error. The chain employs TRBV14 and TRBJ2-1; D may be TRBD2 (5 bases). Per the germline V gene, CDR1 is SGHDN and CDR2 is FVKESK. The CDR3 loop spans 14 amino acids. CDR3 sequence: CAGSPKLTGNKQFF. The DNA of the CDR3 is TGTGCCGGCAGCCCTAAATTGACGGGGAATAAGCAGTTCTTC.

The CDR3 nucleotides are TGCGCCAGCAGCCAAATTGCTGGAAGCTCCTACAATGAGCAGTTCTTC. It codes for CASSQIAGSSYNEQFF. This chain joins TRBV4-3 and TRBJ2-1; D is ambiguous. The CDR3 runs 16 residues. Germline V gene sequence: CDR1 LGHNA, CDR2 YSLEER. V lost 2 bases and J 0 bases, leaving 11 bases between the germline ends.

Comments on this clonotype: A much larger clone differs from this one at a single base, so this may be a read error. V usage is TRBV11-2 and J usage is TRBJ2-1; D might be TRBD2 (6 bases). V was clipped by 11 bases and J by 5 bases, with 22 bases between them. Germline CDR1 and CDR2: SGHAT and FQNNGV. The CDR3 totals 15 residues. The CDR3 reads CAGSLRGLWDNEQFF. DNA for the CDR3: TGTGCCGGTAGCTTGCGGGGATTATGGGACAATGAGCAGTTCTTC. Full variable domain (missing parts from reference TRBV11-2 and TRBJ2-1): EAGVAQSPRYKIIEKRQSVAFWCNPISGHATLYWYQQILGQGPKLLIQFQNNGVVDDSQLPKDRFSAERLKGVDSTLKIQPAKLEDSAVYLCAGSLRGLWDNEQFFGPGTRLTVL.